This T cell receptor (beta chain) was identified in a study of shared clonotypes between healthy human individuals. Study-wide findings and caveats: Around 5% was the fraction of naive CD4 clonotypes found shared across several donors. Clonotypes not shared had lower generation probabilities than those common to all four donors.

Notes on this clone: Its target is not known.

Looked up from germline, CDR1 is SQVTM and CDR2 is ANQGSEA. The ends were cut back, 6 bases at V and 4 bases at J, with 13 bases in the middle. The CDR3 is 14 residues long. Donors comprised only Caucasian adults living in Nashville, Tennessee. Repertoires were generated with immunoSEQ multiplex PCR, while TCRdb's copy carries only in-frame clones and drops some. The sample lists some 580,000 clones, around 97% seen once, with about 0.06% in the top ten. The sequence was collected from a woman in her 30s in good health. The specimen was naive CD4+ T cells sorted from blood. Subset noted: CD45RA+ positively selected. The chain couples TRBV29-1 to TRBJ2-6; no clear D gene. The DNA of the CDR3 is TGCAGCGTGGGCGCCTCCGCCGGGGCCAACGTCCTGACTTTC. Translated, it gives CSVGASAGANVLTF. The variable domain in full, completed from reference TRBV29-1 and TRBJ2-6, reads SAVISQKPSRDICQRGTSLTIQCQVDSQVTMMFWYRQQPGQSLTLIATANQGSEATYESGFVIDKFPISRPNLTFSTLTVSNMSPEDSSIYLCSVGASAGANVLTFGAGSRLTVL.